This TCR beta chain comes out of a study of shared clonotypes between healthy human individuals. Authors' processing steps: Junction-only sequences without quality scores were provided by ImmunoSEQ, so filtering was different. Some clones are missing from TCRdb's copy, which holds only in-frame ones; the method was immunoSEQ multiplex PCR. The V and J calls and clone size were taken over from that table, and D and trimming were inferred from the DNA. Of about 2.5 million clones listed, roughly 90% are singletons. Both subsets, CD45RA+ naive and CD45RA-negative memory, were split from the CD4+ cells. Study-wide points: Blood was the only sampled material, and tissue repertoires likely differ. With four donors compared, about 5.2% of naive CD4 clonotypes were shared.

A note on this clone: The antigen is not known.

Germline CDR1 reads MNHNS; CDR2 reads SASEGT. CDR3 length: 14 amino acids. The trim removed 3 bases at V and 10 bases at J, leaving 9 bases unmatched. What was sequenced was naive CD4+ T cells from PBMCs. Subset meaning: CD45RA+ positively selected. The receptor was isolated from a man aged 18 to 30 in good health. Some clones in this sample may be carry-over from other donors' samples. The chain recombines TRBV6-1 with TRBJ2-1, with 7 bases aligning to TRBD2. CDR3 sequence: CASSDLGGTVEQFF. The CDR3 coding sequence is TGTGCCAGCAGTGATTTGGGGGGGACGGTGGAGCAGTTCTTC.